The TCR beta chain described here comes from a study of T cells in localized non-small cell lung cancer. General observations from the study: Greater T cell density in blood accompanied longer overall survival. Median detection of top 100 tumor clones in adjacent lung was around 57 clones. It was uninvolved adjacent lung that showed the highest T cell clonality, exceeding tumor. It remains possible that heterogeneity exists, since only one tumor region was sequenced.

Of note for this clone: Its cognate antigen is unknown.

The method was immunoSEQ multiplex PCR; TCRdb's version includes in-frame clones alone and lacks a portion of them. The table lists some 14,000 clones, roughly nine tenths of them singletons. This specimen was peripheral blood mononuclear cells, taken before any cancer treatment. This TCR was sampled from a man aged 35 to 69 with stage III lung adenocarcinoma.

The CDR3: CASSLGGGYQETQYF. CDR3 coding DNA: TGTGCCAGCAGCTTGGGGGGAGGGTACCAAGAGACCCAGTACTTC. The chain carries TRBV7-6 and TRBJ2-5; 7 bases are a match to TRBD2. Germline V lookup: CDR1 SGHVS, CDR2 FNYEAQ. CDR3 size: 15 residues. Unmatched junction bases numbered 4, after V lost 3 bases and J lost 0 bases.